This T cell receptor beta chain comes out of a study of monozygotic twins with inflammatory bowel disease. Study-wide findings and caveats: It was observed that concordant and discordant twins did not differ in repertoire similarity, possibly given limited power. Those with IBD had lower TCRbeta diversity (inverse Simpson) than their healthy co-twins did.

As for this clonotype: What it binds is not known.

CDR3 length: 17 amino acids. Researchers generated cDNA in eight separate reactions per sample. The UMIs carried a 6-nucleotide sample barcode, and they were added by template switching. TCRdb reanalyzed the 5' RACE reads and collapses them to one entry per CDR3 protein, without DNA. This sample lists some 330,000 distinct CDR3 sequences; its ten largest clones have over 5%. The material sequenced was blood. This clonotype was sampled from a human donor with ulcerative colitis or Crohn's disease, or a healthy co-twin of an affected twin (not recorded which). This chain joins TRBV12-3 or TRBV12-4 and TRBJ2-2; checking the TCRdb D call of TRBD1 is not possible without DNA. The CDR3 here is CASSPGGSRGITGELFF.